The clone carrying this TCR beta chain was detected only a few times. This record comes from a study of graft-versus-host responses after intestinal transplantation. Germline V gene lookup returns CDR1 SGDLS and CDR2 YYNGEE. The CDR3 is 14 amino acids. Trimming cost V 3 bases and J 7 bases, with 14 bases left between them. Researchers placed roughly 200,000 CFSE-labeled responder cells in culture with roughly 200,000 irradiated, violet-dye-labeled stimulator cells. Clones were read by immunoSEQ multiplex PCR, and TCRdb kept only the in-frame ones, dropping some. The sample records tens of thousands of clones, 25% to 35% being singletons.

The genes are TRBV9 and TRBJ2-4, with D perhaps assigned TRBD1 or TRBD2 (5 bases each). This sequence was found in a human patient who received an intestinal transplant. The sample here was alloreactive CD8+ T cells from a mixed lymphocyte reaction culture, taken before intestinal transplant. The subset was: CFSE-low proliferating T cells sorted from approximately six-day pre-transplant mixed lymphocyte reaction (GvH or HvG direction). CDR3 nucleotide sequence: TGTGCCAGCAGCGCCGGGACGACCTTGAACATTCAGTACTTC. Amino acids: CASSAGTTLNIQYF.